The 26 T cell receptor beta chains presented below share a single source sample, sequenced in a study of identical twins. TCRdb passed the 5' RACE reads through MiXCR, listing each CDR3 protein once. The data contain just under 650,000 distinct CDR3 sequences, around 7.4% of them singletons. These sequences were also reported in another study, on yellow fever vaccine responses in identical twins.

The sequenced sample was PBMCs. These TCRs come from a woman aged 18-30 years in good health.

This chain connects TRBV6-1 to TRBJ1-2; D possibly corresponds to TRBD1 (5 bases). The CDR3 is 18 amino acids. Germline assignment: CDR1 MNHNS and CDR2 SASEGT. V lost 0 bases and J lost 4, with 21 bases in between. CDR3 DNA: TGTGCCAGCAGTGAAGCTCGGATCATCAAGGGGTCAGGCTATGGCTACACCTTC. Its translation: CASSEARIIKGSGYGYTF.

There are a few counts of this clonotype. The rearrangement links TRBV4-1 to TRBJ2-5, with D unclear. V lost 1 base and J 1 base, leaving 10 bases between the germline ends. In germline, CDR1 is MGHRA, CDR2 YSYEKL. The CDR3 is 15 residues long. This CDR3 reads CASSQGQALQETQYF. CDR3 DNA: TGCGCCAGCAGCCAAGGTCAGGCCCTCCAAGAGACCCAGTACTTC.

This sequence joins TRBV20-1 and TRBJ2-1; 15 nucleotides line up with TRBD2. The CDR3 spans 18 residues. J lost 0 bases, V lost 6 bases, and 9 bases had no gene match. The germline gives CDR1 DFQATT, CDR2 SNEGSKA (reference sequence). The CDR3: CSARGTSGGTSSYNEQFF. CDR3 DNA sequence: TGCAGTGCCCGAGGGACTAGCGGGGGGACGAGCTCCTACAATGAGCAGTTCTTC.

This clonotype was seen many times. In DNA, the CDR3 is TGCGCCAGCAGCCAAACAGGGGCGGGTGAGCAGTTCTTC. Protein sequence: CASSQTGAGEQFF. The J gene is TRBJ2-1, the V gene TRBV5-1; 7 nucleotides line up with TRBD1. Germline CDR1 SGHRS, CDR2 YFSETQ. The CDR3 totals 13 residues. The junction had 7 bases not matched to a gene; V was cut back by 4 bases and J by 9 bases.

The chain employs TRBV20-1 and TRBJ2-1, with D perhaps given as TRBD1 or TRBD2 (6 bases each). The CDR3 spans 14 residues. The V end was cut by 2 bases, the J end by 4 bases, with 12 bases between. Germline V gene sequence: CDR1 DFQATT, CDR2 SNEGSKA (reference sequence). The CDR3 nucleotides are TGCAGTGCTAGAAAGGGGGGAGCTTACAATGAGCAGTTCTTC. Its translation: CSARKGGAYNEQFF.

This clonotype was seen only a few times. In DNA form, the CDR3 reads TGCGCCAGCAGCCAAGGAGGCAGCACCTACGAGCAGTACTTC. This gives the protein CASSQGGSTYEQYF. V is TRBV4-1 and J is TRBJ2-7; no clear D gene. V lost 1 base and J lost 2, with 9 bases in between. CDR3 size: 14 residues. Germline V CDR1 and CDR2: MGHRA, YSYEKL.

This clonotype has a count of ten or more. The rearrangement joins TRBV24-1 to TRBJ2-6; D call uncertain. From germline, CDR1 is KGHDR and CDR2 SFDVKD. This CDR3 is 14 amino acids long. Trimming took 9 bases from V and 4 from J, leaving 12 bases between them. CDR3 protein: CATCPSYGANVLTF. The CDR3 nucleotides read TGTGCCACCTGCCCGAGTTACGGGGCCAACGTCCTGACTTTC.

V is TRBV6-1 and J is TRBJ1-2, with 7 bases aligning to TRBD1. Looked up from germline, CDR1 is MNHNS and CDR2 is SASEGT. V dropped 6 bases and J dropped 6; count of bases not matched to a gene: 13. The CDR3 is 15 residues long. In nucleotides, the CDR3 is TGTGCCAGCAGCCGACGGATTACAGGGGTGGATGGCTACACCTTC. It yields the protein CASSRRITGVDGYTF.

This clonotype was recorded at least ten times. The CDR3 is CSVEGGGSYGYTF. CDR3 bases: TGCAGCGTTGAGGGGGGGGGTTCCTATGGCTACACCTTC. The chain joins TRBV29-1 to TRBJ1-2; the D gene is possibly TRBD1 (5 bases). Germline assignment: CDR1 SQVTM and CDR2 ANQGSEA. The CDR3 consists of 13 residues. The V gene lost 3 bases and the J gene lost 4 bases, with 12 bases spanning the gap.

This rearrangement joins TRBV14 to TRBJ2-7, with 9 bases lining up with TRBD2. The CDR3 runs to 14 residues. Germline trimming cut 1 base from V and 7 bases from J; bases unmatched to any gene: 5. Germline V lookup: CDR1 SGHDN, CDR2 FVKESK. The CDR3 DNA follows: TGTGCCAGCAGCCAAGTTGGGACTAGCAAGGAGCAGTACTTC. This sequence encodes CASSQVGTSKEQYF. The full variable domain, completed using reference TRBV14 and TRBJ2-7, is EAGVTQFPSHSVIEKGQTVTLRCDPISGHDNLYWYRRVMGKEIKFLLHFVKESKQDESGMPNNRFLAERTGGTYSTLKVQPAELEDSGVYFCASSQVGTSKEQYFGPGTRLTVT.

This rearrangement joins TRBV5-1 to TRBJ2-2; 11 positions agree with TRBD1. The trim removed 1 base at V and 4 bases at J, leaving 3 bases unmatched. This CDR3 region has 16 residues. The germline V gene has CDR1 SGHRS and CDR2 YFSETQ. The CDR3 sequence is CASSLLGQGVTGELFF. CDR3 nucleotides: TGCGCCAGCAGCTTGTTGGGACAGGGGGTCACCGGGGAGCTGTTTTTT.

This clonotype was detected only a few times. The chain recombines TRBV29-1 with TRBJ2-3, with TRBD2 matching 8 bases. Germline V gives CDR1 SQVTM, CDR2 ANQGSEA. The CDR3 spans 17 residues. J was trimmed by 1 base and V by 5 bases; bases with no gene match: 14. Here the CDR3 DNA reads TGCAGCGTTCCGCCCTTCGGGGGGGAGGGCGGCACAGATACGCAGTATTTT. It yields the protein CSVPPFGGEGGTDTQYF.

The V call is TRBV3-1, the J call TRBJ1-2; D is unclear. This CDR3 has 14 amino acids. Looked up from germline, CDR1 is LGHDT and CDR2 is YNNKEL (reference sequence). V was shortened by 6 bases and J by 2 bases, with 13 bases between the two germline ends. The CDR3 DNA sequence: TGTGCCAGCAGAGGGAGGAGCGGGAACTATGGCTACACCTTC. Its translation is CASRGRSGNYGYTF.

This clonotype was observed a handful of times. The chain employs TRBV24-1 and TRBJ2-5; 9 bases are a match to TRBD1. The J segment lost 3 bases and the V segment lost 4 bases, leaving 8 bases of the junction unmatched. Germline CDR1 is KGHDR and CDR2 is SFDVKD. The CDR3 loop spans 16 amino acids. The DNA of the CDR3 is TGTGCCACCAGTGACTCCACCGGGACAGGGAAAGAGACCCAGTACTTC. As protein: CATSDSTGTGKETQYF.

This clonotype was picked up many times. The chain links TRBV5-6 to TRBJ1-1; unclear D gene. Trimming removed 0 bases from V and 2 bases from J, with 14 bases in between. Germline lookup yields CDR1 SGHDT and CDR2 YYEEEE. The CDR3 covers 16 residues. CDR3 sequence: CASSLGVSKTNTEAFF. The CDR3 coding sequence is TGTGCCAGCAGCTTGGGGGTATCAAAAACCAACACTGAAGCTTTCTTT.

There are many counts of this clonotype. The rearrangement uses TRBV4-1 and TRBJ1-3, with D perhaps matching TRBD1 (6 bases). V was pared by 3 bases and J by 9 bases, with 18 bases between. CDR1 is MGHRA and CDR2 is YSYEKL in the germline V gene. The CDR3 runs to 15 residues. As DNA, the CDR3 is TGCGCCAGCAGCCAGCGGGACACGGGCCGAGGCACCATATATTTT. The encoded protein is CASSQRDTGRGTIYF.

This clonotype was seen ten or more times. The rearrangement links TRBV11-2 to TRBJ2-7, with D uncertain. The CDR3 spans 14 residues. The V and J ends lost 0 bases and 5 bases respectively, with 11 bases between them. Germline V gene sequence: CDR1 SGHAT, CDR2 FQNNGV. The CDR3 spells CASSLEGIWDEQYV. The CDR3 nucleotides are TGTGCCAGCAGCTTAGAGGGCATTTGGGACGAGCAGTACGTC.

A note on this clonotype: One junction end disagrees with the germline gene, perhaps due to a read error. The chain combines TRBV6-1 with TRBJ1-1; tentatively, D is TRBD1 (5 bases). This CDR3 region has 16 residues. CDR1 and CDR2 from the germline V gene are MNHNS and SASEGT. The chain's CDR3 is CASSKASGGLNTEAFF. The CDR3 coding sequence is TGTGCCAGCAGTAAAGCGTCCGGGGGGTTAAACACTGAAGCTTTCTTT.

This clonotype was counted between two and nine times. J is TRBJ2-5 and V is TRBV7-3, with D possibly matching TRBD1 (6 bases). The V and J ends lost 5 bases and 3 bases respectively, with 10 bases between them. This CDR3 comprises 13 residues. Germline assignment: CDR1 SGHTA and CDR2 FQGTGA. This CDR3 is CASSMDREETQYF. CDR3 in DNA: TGTGCCAGCAGCATGGACAGAGAAGAGACCCAGTACTTC. The variable domain in full, with the rest retrieved from reference TRBV7-3 and TRBJ2-5, is GAGVSQTPSNKVTEKGKYVELRCDPISGHTALYWYRQSLGQGPEFLIYFQGTGAADDSGLPNDRFFAVRPEGSVSTLKIQRTERGDSAVYLCASSMDREETQYFGPGTRLLVL.

Ten or more counts support this clonotype. The chain employs TRBV7-2 and TRBJ2-3, with TRBD1 as a possible D gene (6 bases). Per the germline V gene, CDR1 is SGHTA and CDR2 is FQGNSA. There are 15 residues in the CDR3. The ends were cut back, 2 bases at V and 4 bases at J, with 13 bases in the middle. The CDR3 bases are TGTGCCAGCAGCTTAACAGGGTTCCGACCAGATACGCAGTATTTT. It is translated as CASSLTGFRPDTQYF. The full variable domain, completed using reference TRBV7-2 and TRBJ2-3, is GAGVSQSPSNKVTEKGKDVELRCDPISGHTALYWYRQSLGQGLEFLIYFQGNSAPDKSGLPSDRFSAERTGGSVSTLTIQRTQQEDSAVYLCASSLTGFRPDTQYFGPGTRLTVL.

This clonotype was observed at least ten times. The rearrangement joins TRBV3-1 to TRBJ2-3; no clear D gene. CDR3 length equals 17 residues. The V and J ends lost 0 bases and 6 bases respectively, with 19 bases between them. Germline CDR1 reads LGHDT; CDR2 reads YNNKEL (reference sequence). DNA for the CDR3: TGTGCCAGCAGCCAAGAGTGGAGCGTCGCAACCGGGGATACGCAGTATTTT. It codes for CASSQEWSVATGDTQYF.

This clonotype has just a few counts. The chain uses TRBV12-3 or TRBV12-4 and TRBJ2-1; a possible D gene is TRBD2 (6 bases). CDR3 length: 14 amino acids. Trimming stripped 6 bases from V and 2 bases from J, with 11 bases between. The CDR3 coding sequence is TGTGCCAGCAGACCCGGCGGGACCTACAATGAGCAGTTCTTC. Its translation is CASRPGGTYNEQFF.

This clonotype was seen at least ten times. This rearrangement joins TRBV10-1 to TRBJ2-1; D gene ambiguous. The length of the CDR3 is 13 residues. V was cut by 0 bases and J by 9 bases, with 9 bases left in between. Germline V gene data show CDR1 as WNHNN and CDR2 as SYGVQD (reference sequence). CDR3 amino acids: CASSESHRGEQFF. Here the CDR3 DNA reads TGCGCCAGCAGTGAGTCCCACCGAGGTGAGCAGTTCTTC.

This clonotype was counted many times. The chain uses TRBV4-2 and TRBJ2-1; 9 nucleotides match TRBD2. The J segment lost 10 bases and the V segment lost 1 base, leaving 11 bases of the junction unmatched. CDR1 and CDR2 (germline): LGHNA, YNFKEQ. This CDR3 has 16 residues. The CDR3: CASSQGTSGLIGEQFF. The CDR3 DNA follows: TGTGCCAGCAGCCAAGGAACTAGCGGGTTGATTGGAGAGCAGTTCTTC.

The DNA for the CDR3 is TGCAGCGTTGAAGTCCTAGCGGGGGCCCCAGATACGCAGTATTTT. Translated, it gives CSVEVLAGAPDTQYF. This chain uses TRBV29-1 with TRBJ2-3; 10 bases are a match to TRBD2. CDR1 is SQVTM, CDR2 ANQGSEA, per germline. V shed 1 base, J shed 4 bases, and the junction held 5 bases outside the gene matches. This CDR3 comprises 15 residues.

This clonotype was seen more than once but under ten times. This chain uses TRBV3-1 with TRBJ1-2; no clear D. V gave up 4 bases and J gave up 7 bases, with 10 bases separating them. CDR3 length: 12 amino acids. Germline values: CDR1 LGHDT, CDR2 YNNKEL (reference sequence). The CDR3 DNA follows: TGTGCCAGCAGCCCGAACCGGGGTGGCTACACCTTC. This gives the protein CASSPNRGGYTF.